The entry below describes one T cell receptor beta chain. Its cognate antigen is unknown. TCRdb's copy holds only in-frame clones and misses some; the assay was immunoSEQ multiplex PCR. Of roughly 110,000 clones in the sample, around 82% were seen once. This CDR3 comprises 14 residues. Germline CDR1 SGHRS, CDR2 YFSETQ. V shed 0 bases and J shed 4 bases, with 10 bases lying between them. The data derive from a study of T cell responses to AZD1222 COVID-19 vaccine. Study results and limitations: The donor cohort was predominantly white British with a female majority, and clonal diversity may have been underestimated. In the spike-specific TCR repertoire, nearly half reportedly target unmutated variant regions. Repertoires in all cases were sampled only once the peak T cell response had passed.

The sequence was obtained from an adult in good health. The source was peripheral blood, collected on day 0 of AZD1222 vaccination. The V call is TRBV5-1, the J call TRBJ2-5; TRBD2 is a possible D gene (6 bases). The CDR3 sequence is CASSLEFGGETQYF. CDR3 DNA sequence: TGCGCCAGCAGCTTGGAGTTCGGGGGAGAGACCCAGTACTTC.